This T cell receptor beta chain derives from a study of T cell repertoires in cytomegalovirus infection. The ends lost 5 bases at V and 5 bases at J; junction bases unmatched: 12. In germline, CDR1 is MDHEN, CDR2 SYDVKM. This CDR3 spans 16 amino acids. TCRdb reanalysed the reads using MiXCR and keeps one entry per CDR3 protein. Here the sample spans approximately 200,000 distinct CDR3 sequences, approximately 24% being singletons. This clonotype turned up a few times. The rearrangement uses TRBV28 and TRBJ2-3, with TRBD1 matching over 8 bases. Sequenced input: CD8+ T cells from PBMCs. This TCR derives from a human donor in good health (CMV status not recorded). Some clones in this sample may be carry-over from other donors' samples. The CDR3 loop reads CASSPGTGRDGDTQYF. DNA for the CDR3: TGTGCCAGCAGTCCCGGGACAGGCCGAGATGGAGATACGCAGTATTTT.